This T cell receptor beta chain was retrieved from a study of T cell responses to AZD1222 COVID-19 vaccine. General study findings and limits: Clonal diversity may have been underestimated in mostly white British donors. Regions 160-218 and 743-854 held dominance among vaccine-associated CD4 TCRs, which spanned spike. The peak T cell response came first, and repertoires were sampled only after it.

Concerning this clone: Its cognate antigen is unknown.

Data came from immunoSEQ multiplex PCR; TCRdb stores just in-frame clones and leaves some out. The table includes 70,000 to 95,000 clones, 85% to 90% detected once. Sequenced here: peripheral blood, sampled on day 0 of MenACWY control vaccination. The clonotype comes from an adult in good health.

The CDR3 sequence: CASRAPGGAEAFF. In DNA, the CDR3 is TGTGCCAGCAGGGCCCCGGGGGGCGCTGAAGCTTTCTTT. The chain carries TRBV12-3 or TRBV12-4 and TRBJ1-1; TRBD1 is a possible D gene (6 bases). V was shortened by 6 bases and J by 6 bases, with 14 bases between the two germline ends. The CDR3 sequence is 13 residues long.